One sample yielded the 8 T cell receptor beta chains listed below, sequenced in a study of control samples from healthy donors and cancer patients. Data came from immunoSEQ multiplex PCR; TCRdb stores just in-frame clones and leaves some out. The table records around 200,000 clones, approximately 92% of them present only once. Sequenced: blood. These receptors were collected from a man between 18 and 35 years old in good health.

A word on this clone: One end of the junction varies from germline; a read error may be responsible. This chain connects TRBV19 to TRBJ1-6, with TRBD1 matching 7 bases. Per germline, CDR1 LNHDA and CDR2 SQIVND (reference sequence). The CDR3 spans 15 residues. The DNA of the CDR3 is TGTGCCAGTAGGGTGACAGGGAGCTATGATTCACCCCTCCACTTT. Translation: CASRVTGSYDSPLHF.

The CDR3 nucleotides are TGTGCCAGCAGCTTAAATACAGGGCAGGGGACCCCTTGGACTGAAGCTTTCTTT. Translating it yields CASSLNTGQGTPWTEAFF. V and J are TRBV7-9 and TRBJ1-1; maybe TRBD1 (6 bases). CDR3 length: 18 residues. V lost 2 bases to trimming and J lost 5 bases, with 24 bases between them. Germline values: CDR1 SEHNR, CDR2 FQNEAQ (reference sequence).

The chain recombines TRBV2 with TRBJ2-3; the D gene could be TRBD1 or TRBD2 (5 bases each). Deletions cut 11 bases from V and 11 bases from J, with 23 bases between. The length of the CDR3 is 13 residues. The V gene's germline CDR1 is SNHLY and CDR2 FYNNEI. This CDR3 is CASRGQMGVGQYF. In DNA form, the CDR3 reads TGTGCCTCTAGGGGCCAAATGGGGGTGGGGCAGTATTTT.

J is TRBJ1-1 and V is TRBV7-3; no clear D gene. CDR1 and CDR2 from the germline V gene are SGHTA and FQGTGA. Trimming stripped 4 bases from V and 0 bases from J, with 15 bases between. This CDR3 is 16 amino acids long. The CDR3 DNA follows: TGTGCCAGCAGCTCACAGCCTCCTCTTATGAACACTGAAGCTTTCTTT. It encodes CASSSQPPLMNTEAFF.

The chain couples TRBV3-1 (or the pseudogene TRBV3-2) to TRBJ1-1, with 9 bases matching TRBD1. The CDR3 contains 17 residues. CDR1 and CDR2 (germline): LGHDT, YNNKEL (reference sequence). Trimming at V came to 0 bases and at J to 1 base, leaving 6 bases not matched to a gene. The CDR3 spells CASSQDPQGAGNTEAFF. The CDR3 region has the DNA TGTGCCAGCAGCCAAGATCCACAGGGGGCGGGGAACACTGAAGCTTTCTTT.

This clone was detected only once. This chain joins TRBV5-1 and TRBJ2-5; a possible D gene is TRBD2 (5 bases). Germline lookup yields CDR1 SGHRS and CDR2 YFSETQ. The CDR3 loop spans 15 amino acids. The V end was cut by 0 bases, the J end by 4 bases, with 13 bases between. CDR3 sequence reads: CASSLGTLGRETQYF. For the CDR3, the DNA is TGCGCCAGCAGCTTGGGGACTCTAGGTAGAGAGACCCAGTACTTC.

The CDR3: CASRETGAAGNEQFF. The CDR3 DNA sequence: TGTGCCAGCCGGGAGACAGGGGCGGCAGGCAATGAGCAGTTCTTC. The rearrangement uses TRBV25-1 and TRBJ2-1, with TRBD1 matching 8 bases. The V segment lost 8 bases and the J segment 6 bases; nucleotides outside the gene matches: 12. In germline, CDR1 is MGHDK, CDR2 SYGVNS. This CDR3 region has 15 residues.

The rearrangement links TRBV24-1 to TRBJ2-5; no definite D call. The length of the CDR3 is 16 residues. Trimming pared 4 bases from V and 1 base from J, leaving 15 bases between. CDR1 is KGHDR, CDR2 SFDVKD, per germline. The CDR3 sequence is CATSDALNSRQETQYF. The CDR3, as DNA: TGTGCCACCAGTGACGCCCTAAACAGCCGCCAAGAGACCCAGTACTTC.